The 22 T cell receptor beta chains in this list originate from one sample, sequenced in a study of lymphopenia after photon versus proton radiotherapy. Produced via immunoSEQ multiplex PCR; TCRdb's table is partial and in-frame only. The sample holds 25,000 to 30,000 clones, approximately 88% seen once. Specimen: peripheral blood, collected from a patient treated with proton-based radiotherapy. These TCRs come from a woman aged 60 to 75 with cholangiocarcinoma. Some clones in this sample may be carry-over from other donors' samples.

This clone was seen once. The rearrangement uses TRBV5-5 and TRBJ2-1, with D perhaps TRBD1 (6 bases). The CDR3 has 15 residues. Trimming stripped 5 bases from V and 7 bases from J, with 19 bases between. The germline gives CDR1 SGHKS, CDR2 YYEKEE (reference sequence). CDR3 in amino acids: CASRIQGQVENEQFF. CDR3 sequence (DNA): TGTGCCAGCAGGATCCAGGGACAAGTAGAGAATGAGCAGTTCTTC.

To note about this clone: Sequence at one end of the junction differs from germline and may be a read error. The sample carries other DNA sequences with the same CDR3. The chain has TRBV7-9 and TRBJ1-1; the D gene is possibly TRBD1 (6 bases). Germline CDR1 SEHNR, CDR2 FQNEAQ (reference sequence). The CDR3 consists of 16 residues. The CDR3 loop is CASSLARTVSHTEAFF. The CDR3 coding sequence is TGCGCCAGCAGCTTAGCCCGGACAGTAAGCCACACTGAAGCTTTCTTT.

The V and J genes are TRBV9 and TRBJ2-5; 8 positions agree with TRBD2. This CDR3 has 17 residues. Germline V gives CDR1 SGDLS, CDR2 YYNGEE. The V gene end was trimmed by 0 bases and the J gene end by 5 bases; junction bases not matched to a gene: 12. Here the CDR3 DNA reads TGTGCCAGCAGCGTAGGAGTAGGGCGGGGGGCCGATGAGACCCAGTACTTC. It encodes CASSVGVGRGADETQYF.

The chain carries TRBV7-6 and TRBJ2-5, with 11 bases that match TRBD2. CDR3 length: 15 residues. The V segment lost 6 bases and the J segment 4 bases; nucleotides outside the gene matches: 7. Germline CDR1 and CDR2: SGHVS and FNYEAQ. CDR3 residues: CASRPGLAAGETQYF. The DNA of the CDR3 is TGTGCCAGCAGACCGGGACTAGCGGCTGGAGAGACCCAGTACTTC.

This chain connects TRBV6-6 to TRBJ2-7, with D tentatively TRBD2 (6 bases). Trimming removed 5 bases at V and 3 bases at J, with 14 bases between. The germline CDR1 and CDR2 sequences are MNHNY and SVGAGI (reference sequence). The CDR3 is made up of 14 amino acids. This chain's CDR3 is CASSKRDLSYEQYF. The CDR3 DNA reads TGTGCCAGCAGTAAACGGGACTTGAGCTACGAGCAGTACTTC.

The CDR3 here is CASSTGRNTEAFF. The CDR3 DNA is TGTGCCAGCTCAACCGGGCGGAACACTGAAGCTTTCTTT. V is TRBV18 and J is TRBJ1-1; D unclear. Per germline, CDR1 KGHSH and CDR2 LQKENI. Trimming stripped 5 bases from V and 1 base from J, with 8 bases between. The CDR3 consists of 13 residues.

The chain uses TRBV6-1 and TRBJ1-2; no clear D. Between the trimmed V and J ends, which lost 9 bases and 4 bases, there was a span of 6 bases. Germline values: CDR1 MNHNS, CDR2 SASEGT. There are 10 residues in the CDR3. The CDR3 DNA follows: TGTGCCAGTAGTAGCTATGGCTACACCTTC. Its protein is CASSSYGYTF.

The gene calls are TRBV21-1 and TRBJ2-2. TRBV21-1 is a listed pseudogene. The CDR3 length is 16 residues. The CDR3 region is CASSKVMGGPTGELFF. CDR3 DNA: TGTGCCAGCAGCAAAGTAATGGGGGGCCCTACCGGGGAGCTGTTTTTT.

This clone was detected only once. This chain connects TRBV6-1 to TRBJ2-7; D not resolved. The CDR3 runs to 14 residues. V was pared by 2 bases and J by 5 bases, with 13 bases between. Germline CDR1 and CDR2: MNHNS and SASEGT. CDR3 loop: CASSELLFRNEQYF. Here the CDR3 DNA reads TGTGCCAGCAGTGAATTGTTGTTCAGGAACGAGCAGTACTTC.

This chain joins TRBV7-2 and TRBJ1-2; 7 bases fit TRBD1. This CDR3 contains 14 residues. From germline, CDR1 is SGHTA and CDR2 FQGNSA. With V trimmed by 4 bases and J by 4 bases, 6 bases remained unmatched. The CDR3 DNA follows: TGTGCCAGCAGCTCGGCATGGGACAGCTATGGCTACACCTTC. It encodes CASSSAWDSYGYTF.

This chain uses TRBV7-9 with TRBJ2-3; D is possibly TRBD2 (6 bases). The CDR3 runs to 16 residues. V lost 1 base to trimming and J lost 0 bases, with 11 bases between them. Germline-derived CDR1 and CDR2 are SEHNR and FQNEAQ (reference sequence). CDR3 region: CASSLEGLLSTDTQYF. The DNA for the CDR3 is TGTGCCAGCAGCTTAGAGGGACTTCTGAGCACAGATACGCAGTATTTT.

V is TRBV5-1 and J is TRBJ1-4; weak D call: TRBD1 (5 bases). The V end lost 6 bases, the J end lost 6 bases, and 18 bases lay between the germline ends. Germline loops: CDR1 SGHRS, CDR2 YFSETQ. This CDR3 contains 15 residues. The CDR3 DNA reads as TGCGCCAGCACCACCGGGGGGGGTGGGCATGAAAAACTGTTTTTT. Amino acid sequence: CASTTGGGGHEKLFF.

The rearrangement uses TRBV6-1 and TRBJ1-5; D call uncertain. CDR3 length: 14 amino acids. V was clipped by 4 bases and J by 2 bases, with 9 bases between them. Per germline, CDR1 MNHNS and CDR2 SASEGT. CDR3 DNA: TGTGCCAGCAGTGTTATGGTTGGCAATCAGCCCCAGCATTTT. Translation gives CASSVMVGNQPQHF.

The chain is built from TRBV6-1 and TRBJ1-1; D might be TRBD1 (6 bases). This CDR3 is built from 15 residues. Trimming removed 4 bases at V and 6 bases at J, with 18 bases between. In germline, CDR1 is MNHNS, CDR2 SASEGT. The CDR3 region is CASSAQRGIGSEAFF. CDR3 sequence (DNA): TGTGCCAGCAGTGCCCAGAGGGGGATTGGATCTGAAGCTTTCTTT.

This sequence joins TRBV10-3 and TRBJ2-6; no reliable D call. CDR3 length: 17 residues. V was shortened by 5 bases and J by 5 bases, with 19 bases between the two germline ends. Germline CDR1 and CDR2: ENHRY and SYGVKD. CDR3: CAISIGSCQSRANVLTF. DNA of the CDR3: TGTGCCATCAGTATTGGAAGCTGTCAAAGTCGGGCCAACGTCCTGACTTTC.

The chain recombines TRBV18 with TRBJ1-1, with no clear D. The CDR3 loop spans 14 amino acids. The germline V gene has CDR1 KGHSH and CDR2 LQKENI. V was pared by 4 bases and J by 1 base, with 10 bases between. The CDR3 protein is CASSLTTGNTEAFF. The DNA of the CDR3 is TGTGCCAGCTCACTAACGACGGGGAACACTGAAGCTTTCTTT.

This clone was seen only a few times. The chain recombines TRBV9 with TRBJ1-4; maybe TRBD1 (5 bases). V shed 4 bases and J shed 5 bases, with 9 bases lying between them. The CDR3 totals 13 residues. CDR1 and CDR2 from the germline V gene are SGDLS and YYNGEE. The CDR3 DNA is TGTGCCAGCAGCATGTGGGACAATGAAAAACTGTTTTTT. This sequence encodes CASSMWDNEKLFF.

V is TRBV9 and J is TRBJ2-1; TRBD2 aligns across 10 bases. CDR1 SGDLS and CDR2 YYNGEE come from the germline V gene. Trimming removed 3 bases from V and 9 bases from J; junction bases left unmatched: 12. This CDR3 spans 16 amino acids. The chain's CDR3 is CASSADMVLAGREQFF. CDR3 bases: TGTGCCAGCAGCGCCGACATGGTACTAGCGGGACGTGAGCAGTTCTTC.

V usage is TRBV19 and J usage is TRBJ2-1; a possible D gene is TRBD2 (6 bases). Germline lookup yields CDR1 LNHDA and CDR2 SQIVND (reference sequence). The V end was cut by 3 bases, the J end by 0 bases, with 9 bases between. The CDR3 length is 15 residues. The CDR3 is CASSIGGNSYNEQFF. As DNA, the CDR3 is TGTGCCAGTAGTATCGGGGGAAACTCCTACAATGAGCAGTTCTTC.

The gene calls are TRBV9 and TRBJ2-1; the D gene is possibly TRBD2 (5 bases). CDR1 and CDR2 (germline): SGDLS, YYNGEE. This CDR3 region has 15 residues. V was trimmed by 3 bases and J by 6 bases, leaving 16 bases between them. The CDR3 nucleotides are TGTGCCAGCAGCGCGTCCGGGAAACAAAGCAATGAGCAGTTCTTC. Translating it yields CASSASGKQSNEQFF. Looking up the rest from reference TRBV9 and TRBJ2-1 gives the full variable domain: DSGVTQTPKHLITATGQRVTLRCSPRSGDLSVYWYQQSLDQGLQFLIQYYNGEERAKGNILERFSAQQFPDLHSELNLSSLELGDSALYFCASSASGKQSNEQFFGPGTRLTVL.

This sequence joins TRBV7-2 and TRBJ2-7; maybe TRBD2 (5 bases). CDR1 is SGHTA, CDR2 FQGNSA, per germline. Trimming cost V 5 bases and J 3 bases, with 11 bases left between them. There are 13 residues in the CDR3. This chain's CDR3 is CASSLGRVYEQYF. The CDR3 DNA follows: TGTGCCAGCAGCCTTGGGCGGGTCTACGAGCAGTACTTC.

This clone showed up just once. The chain recombines TRBV27 with TRBJ2-7; D may correspond to TRBD1 or TRBD2 (5 bases each). The ends were cut back, 2 bases at V and 6 bases at J, with 17 bases in the middle. Germline V gene data show CDR1 as MNHEY and CDR2 as SMNVEV (reference sequence). This CDR3 has 15 residues. CDR3 amino acids: CASSLGASRAREQYF. The CDR3 nucleotides read TGTGCCAGCAGTTTAGGGGCTAGCAGGGCGCGCGAGCAGTACTTC.